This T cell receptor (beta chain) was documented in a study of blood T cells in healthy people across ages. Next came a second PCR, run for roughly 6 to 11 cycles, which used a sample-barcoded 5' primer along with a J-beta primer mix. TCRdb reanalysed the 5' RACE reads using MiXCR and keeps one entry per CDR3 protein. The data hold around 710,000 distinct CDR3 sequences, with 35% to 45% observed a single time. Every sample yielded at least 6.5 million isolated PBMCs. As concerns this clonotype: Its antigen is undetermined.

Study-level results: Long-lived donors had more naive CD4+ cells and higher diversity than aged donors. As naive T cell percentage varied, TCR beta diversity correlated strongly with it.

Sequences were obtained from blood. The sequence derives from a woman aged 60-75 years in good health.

The CDR3 DNA reads TGCAGCGTGCGGGGACAGATTTTTTACAATGAGCAGTTCTTC. This encodes CSVRGQIFYNEQFF. The V and J genes are TRBV29-1 and TRBJ2-1; possibly TRBD1 for D (7 bases). From germline, CDR1 is SQVTM and CDR2 ANQGSEA. Trimming removed 6 bases from V and 4 bases from J, with 16 bases in between. The CDR3 is 14 amino acids.